This T cell receptor (beta chain) appears in the sequencing data of a study of OX40 agonist ivuxolimab in advanced cancers. The table came from immunoSEQ multiplex PCR; TCRdb's copy has only in-frame clones and leaves some out. This sample has tens of thousands of clones; 85% to 95% occur once, and the top ten carry approximately 10%. On this clone itself: Its antigen remains unidentified.

Autoimmune disease history or systemic immunosuppression was exclusionary. General study findings and limits: The work left the antigen specificity of expanded peripheral T cells undetermined.

This sample comprised CD4+ or CD8+ T cells sorted from blood, obtained in a trial of the OX40 agonist ivuxolimab. This sequence was found in an adult with an advanced solid tumor such as melanoma, head and neck, liver or kidney cancer.

DNA of the CDR3: TGTGCCAGCAGCTCGGCAGGGTCGTCCGAGCAGTACTTC. Its protein product is CASSSAGSSEQYF. J is TRBJ2-7 and V is TRBV7-6; the D gene is possibly TRBD1 (5 bases). This CDR3 has 13 residues. Germline V gene data show CDR1 as SGHVS and CDR2 as FNYEAQ. V shed 4 bases and J shed 6 bases, with 13 bases lying between them.